A selection of T cell receptor beta chains follows, all from one sample in a study of kidney transplant recipient with SARS-CoV-2 infection. Each CDR3 protein is one row after TCRdb ran MiXCR on the reads. This sample has 200,000 to 300,000 distinct CDR3 sequences; 29% occur once, and the top ten carry around 7.8%. Sequenced here: a blood sample, sampled at baseline and on roughly day 110 from a kidney transplant recipient. These receptor sequences come from a male patient between 25 and 40 years old who had COVID-19 and was a kidney transplant recipient. Some T cells may have originated in the graft donor. The CDR3 runs from the conserved cysteine through the conserved F or W. A D gene is named only where the DNA matches it firmly. Size values are once, few and many counts, or a class for expanded clones, and some rows have none.

>TRBJ1-2|NA|TRBV6-1|NA
CASSASLSMRKTYGYTF
TGTGCCAGCAGTGCTTCACTCTCTATGCGAAAGACCTATGGCTACACCTTC
>TRBJ2-1|many|TRBV21-1|NA
CASSRAYNEQFF
TGTGCCAGCAGCCGGGCCTACAATGAGCAGTTCTTC
>TRBJ2-6|NA|TRBV8-2|NA
CGKHPRITQSRANVLTF
TGTGGCAAGCACCCAAGGATAACACAAAGTCGGGCCAACGTCCTGACTTTC
>TRBJ1-2|many|TRBV4-1|TRBD1
CASSQPDPGGSYGYTF
TGCGCCAGCAGCCAACCAGACCCAGGGGGTTCCTATGGCTACACCTTC
>TRBJ2-1|few|TRBV15|TRBD2
CATSGGASGSFVGSYNEQFF
TGTGCCACCTCGGGAGGGGCTAGCGGGAGTTTCGTGGGGTCCTACAATGAGCAGTTCTTC
>TRBJ1-6|many|TRBV5-1|TRBD1
CASSPGQMYNSPLHF
TGCGCCAGCAGCCCGGGACAGATGTATAATTCACCCCTCCACTTT
>TRBJ2-3|NA|TRBV30|NA
CAWSVTADTQYF
TGTGCCTGGAGTGTAACCGCAGATACGCAGTATTTT
>TRBJ1-2|many|TRBV6-5|NA
CASSGTYSMRKTYGYTF
TGTGCCAGCAGTGGGACATACTCTATGCGAAAGACCTATGGCTACACCTTC
>TRBJ1-2|many|TRBV6-1|NA
CASSARKECRKTYGYTF
TGTGCCAGCAGTGCGAGGAAGGAATGTAGAAAGACCTATGGCTACACCTTC
>TRBJ2-2|few|TRBV19|NA
CASSIVPTGELFF
TGTGCCAGTAGTATAGTCCCTACGGGGGAGCTGTTTTTT
>TRBJ1-2|many|TRBV19|NA
CASSKRRTNRKTYGYTF
TGTGCCAGTAGTAAACGTAGGACAAATCGAAAGACCTATGGCTACACCTTC
>TRBJ2-3|NA|TRBV28|NA
CASSPRGAGTDTQYF
TGTGCCAGCAGCCCCCGGGGGGCGGGGACAGATACGCAGTATTTT
>TRBJ1-2|NA|TRBV20-1|NA
CSAGLQLFRKTYGYTF
TGCAGTGCTGGTCTCCAGCTGTTTCGAAAGACCTATGGCTACACCTTC
>TRBJ2-7|many|TRBV20-1|NA
CSARSVGGYEQYF
TGCAGTGCTAGGTCCGTCGGAGGCTACGAGCAGTACTTC
>TRBJ1-1|many|TRBV27|TRBD1
CASSFSLDRGAEAFF
TGTGCCAGCAGTTTTTCACTAGACAGGGGGGCTGAAGCTTTCTTT
>TRBJ2-7|many|TRBV9|NA
CASSVGVGSDYEQYF
TGTGCCAGCAGTGTAGGGGTCGGCTCGGACTACGAGCAGTACTTC
>TRBJ2-1|few|TRBV20-1|TRBD2
CSATGTSGSRAEQFF
TGCAGTGCTACAGGGACTAGCGGGAGTCGAGCTGAGCAGTTCTTC
>TRBJ2-3|NA|TRBV12-3/TRBV12-4|TRBD2
CASSLGSGVTDTQYF
TGTGCCAGCAGTTTGGGTAGCGGGGTCACAGATACGCAGTATTTT
>TRBJ2-3|NA|TRBV6-1|NA
CASSEVHLGTDTQYF
TGTGCCAGCAGTGAAGTACATCTCGGCACAGATACGCAGTATTTT
>TRBJ1-2|many|TRBV7-4|NA
CASSCLCSARKTYGYTF
TGTGCCAGCAGCTGTTTGTGTTCAGCTCGAAAGACCTATGGCTACACCTTC
>TRBJ1-4|many|TRBV16|NA
CASSQSREKLFF
TGTGCCAGCAGCCAATCGAGAGAAAAACTGTTTTTT
>TRBJ2-3|once|TRBV21-1|NA
CASSKVVATVMQDTQYF
TGTGCCAGCAGCAAAGTAGTAGCTACAGTCATGCAAGATACGCAGTATTTT
>TRBJ2-1|NA|TRBV20-1|TRBD2
CSLWGAGGLSYNEQFF
TGCAGTCTTTGGGGGGCGGGAGGGTTGTCCTACAATGAGCAGTTCTTC
>TRBJ2-7|many|TRBV28|TRBD2
CASSSLPGLAESSSYEQYF
TGTGCCAGCAGTTCACTCCCCGGACTAGCAGAATCGAGCTCCTACGAGCAGTACTTC
>TRBJ2-3|NA|TRBV11-2|TRBD1
CASSSDRLTDTQYF
TGTGCCAGCAGCTCGGACAGGCTCACAGATACGCAGTATTTT
>TRBJ1-4|many|TRBV12-3/TRBV12-4|NA
CASSLVTEGEKLFF
TGTGCCAGCAGTTTAGTAACAGAGGGGGAAAAACTGTTTTTT
>TRBJ2-2|NA|TRBV2|TRBD1
CASSRQGNTGEPFF
TGTGCCAGCAGTAGACAGGGGAACACCGGGGAGCCGTTTTTT
>TRBJ2-1|many|TRBV13|TRBD2
CASSEGTSGYNEQFF
TGTGCCAGCAGCGAAGGGACTAGCGGGTACAATGAGCAGTTCTTC
>TRBJ2-4|many|TRBV12-3/TRBV12-4|NA
CASSLKGDIQYF
TGTGCCAGCAGTTTAAAGGGGGACATTCAGTACTTC
>TRBJ1-2|many|TRBV5-4|NA
CASACSVPGKTYGYTF
TGTGCCAGCGCTTGTTCCGTACCAGGAAAGACCTATGGCTACACCTTC
>TRBJ1-2|many|TRBV4-2|TRBD1
CASSQDRQGAGGYTF
TGTGCCAGCAGCCAAGATAGGCAGGGGGCAGGTGGCTACACCTTC
>TRBJ2-7|many|TRBV20-1|NA
CSARDWAEANEQYF
TGCAGTGCTAGAGATTGGGCCGAGGCGAACGAGCAGTACTTC
>TRBJ1-2|many|TRBV9|NA
CASSPNPGFGYTF
TGTGCCAGCAGCCCAAACCCGGGCTTCGGCTACACCTTC
>TRBJ2-7|many|TRBV2|TRBD2
CASRPARVAGGYEQYF
TGTGCCAGCAGACCTGCTAGGGTAGCGGGGGGATACGAGCAGTACTTC
>TRBJ1-2|NA|TRBV7-6|NA
CASSTSYESRKAYGYTF
TGTGCCAGCAGCACCAGTTATGAATCTCGAAAAGCCTATGGCTACACCTTC
>TRBJ1-2|many|TRBV12-5|NA
CASGGTILQGKTYGYTF
TGTGCTAGTGGTGGTACAATTTTGCAGGGAAAGACCTATGGCTACACCTTC
>TRBJ1-2|few|TRBV5-1|NA
CASDKQSVRKTYGYTF
TGCGCCAGCGACAAACAATCGGTTCGAAAGACCTATGGCTACACCTTC
>TRBJ1-2|many|TRBV12-3/TRBV12-4|NA
CASSSSCTAGKTYGYTF
TGTGCCAGCAGTAGCTCATGCACAGCAGGAAAGACCTATGGCTACACCTTC
>TRBJ2-2|many|TRBV9|TRBD2
CASSVGGGKLFF
TGTGCCAGCAGCGTAGGGGGGGGGAAGCTGTTTTTT
>TRBJ2-5|NA|TRBV5-1|NA
CASSLYSTGYQETQYF
TGCGCCAGCAGCTTGTATTCCACAGGGTACCAAGAGACCCAGTACTTC
>TRBJ1-4|many|TRBV30|NA
CAWSLSEGGPNEKLFF
TGTGCCTGGAGCCTTAGCGAAGGGGGTCCTAATGAAAAACTGTTTTTT
>TRBJ1-2|many|TRBV3-2|NA
CASSLTQGALGTF
TGTGCCAGCAGCCTCACACAGGGGGCTCTCGGCACCTTC
>TRBJ1-2|many|TRBV24-1|NA
CATSRRTSTRKTYGYTF
TGTGCCACCAGTCGCCGGACTAGTACCAGAAAGACCTATGGCTACACCTTC
>TRBJ2-3|few|TRBV6-5|NA
CAIPARRGSSTDTQYF
TGTGCCATTCCGGCCCGCAGGGGATCTAGCACAGATACGCAGTATTTT
>TRBJ1-1|many|TRBV6-1|TRBD1
CASSEKTGAGTEAFF
TGTGCCAGCAGTGAAAAGACAGGGGCAGGCACTGAAGCTTTCTTT